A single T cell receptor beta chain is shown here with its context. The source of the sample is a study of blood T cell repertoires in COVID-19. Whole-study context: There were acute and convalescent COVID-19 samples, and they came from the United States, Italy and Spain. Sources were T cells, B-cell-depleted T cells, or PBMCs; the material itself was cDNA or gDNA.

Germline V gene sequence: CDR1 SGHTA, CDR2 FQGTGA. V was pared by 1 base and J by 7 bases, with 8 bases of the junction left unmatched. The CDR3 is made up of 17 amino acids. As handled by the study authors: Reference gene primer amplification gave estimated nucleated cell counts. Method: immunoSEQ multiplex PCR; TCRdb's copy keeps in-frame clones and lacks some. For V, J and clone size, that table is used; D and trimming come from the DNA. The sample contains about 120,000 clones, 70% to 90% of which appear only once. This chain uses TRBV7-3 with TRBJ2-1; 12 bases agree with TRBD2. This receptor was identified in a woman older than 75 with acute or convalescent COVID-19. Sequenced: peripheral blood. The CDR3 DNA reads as TGTGCCAGCAGCTTAATCCCCCTAGCGGGAGGGGGAAATGAGCAGTTCTTC. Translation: CASSLIPLAGGGNEQFF.